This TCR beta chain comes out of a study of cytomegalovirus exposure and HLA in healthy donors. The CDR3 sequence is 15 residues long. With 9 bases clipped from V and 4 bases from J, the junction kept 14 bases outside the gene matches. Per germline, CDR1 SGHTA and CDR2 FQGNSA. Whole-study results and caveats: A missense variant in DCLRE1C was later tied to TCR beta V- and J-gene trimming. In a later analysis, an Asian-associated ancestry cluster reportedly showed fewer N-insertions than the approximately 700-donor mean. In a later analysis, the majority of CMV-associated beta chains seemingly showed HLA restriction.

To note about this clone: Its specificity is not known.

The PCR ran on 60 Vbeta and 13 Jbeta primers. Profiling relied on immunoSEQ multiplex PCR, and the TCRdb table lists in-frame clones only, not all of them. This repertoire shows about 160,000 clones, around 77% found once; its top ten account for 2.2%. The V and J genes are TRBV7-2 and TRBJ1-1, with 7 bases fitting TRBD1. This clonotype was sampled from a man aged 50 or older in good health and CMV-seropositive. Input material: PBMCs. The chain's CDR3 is CASSRDRVSGTEAFF. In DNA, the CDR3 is TGTGCCAGTAGCCGGGACAGAGTGAGTGGCACTGAAGCTTTCTTT.